This T cell receptor (beta chain) emerged from a study of cytomegalovirus exposure and HLA in healthy donors. This clone appeared a single time. The CDR3 totals 14 residues. Germline values: CDR1 SNHLY, CDR2 FYNNEI. Trimming removed 5 bases from V and 0 bases from J; junction bases left unmatched: 4. 13 Jbeta primers and 60 Vbeta primers were used for the PCR. Generated by immunoSEQ multiplex PCR, the TCRdb table keeps only in-frame clones and is missing some. The table includes about 190,000 clones, 60% to 80% detected once. The gene calls are TRBV2 and TRBJ2-7, with 7 bases fitting TRBD1. The sample consisted of PBMCs. The receptor comes from a young woman in good health and CMV-seronegative. The CDR3 nucleotides are TGTGCCAGCAGTAAGACAGGGAGCTCCTACGAGCAGTACTTC. Its protein is CASSKTGSSYEQYF.